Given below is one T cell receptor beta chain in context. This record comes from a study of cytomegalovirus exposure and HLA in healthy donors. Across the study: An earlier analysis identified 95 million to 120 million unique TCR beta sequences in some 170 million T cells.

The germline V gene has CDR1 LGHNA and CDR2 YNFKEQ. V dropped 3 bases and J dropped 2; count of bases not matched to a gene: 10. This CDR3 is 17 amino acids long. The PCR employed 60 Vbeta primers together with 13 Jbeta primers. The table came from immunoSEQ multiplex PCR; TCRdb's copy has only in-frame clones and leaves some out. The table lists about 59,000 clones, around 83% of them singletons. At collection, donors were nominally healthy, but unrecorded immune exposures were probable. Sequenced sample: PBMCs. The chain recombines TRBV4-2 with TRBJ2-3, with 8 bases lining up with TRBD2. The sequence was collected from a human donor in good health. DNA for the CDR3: TGTGCCAGCAGCCATCCCCCAGGGACTAGAGTCACAGATACGCAGTATTTT. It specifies CASSHPPGTRVTDTQYF.